The 3 T cell receptor beta chains presented below share a single source sample, sequenced in a study of Ad26.COV2.S vaccination and SARS-CoV-2 variants (dated by TCRdb to the early 2020s). The sample's treatment or condition label, decoded: over 15 received Ad26.COV2.S at low or high dose, single or two shots; several received placebo; per-sample allocation not given. Repertoires of vaccine and placebo recipients were sequenced from samples taken on day 63 after the first injection. Library method: the immunoSEQ multiplex PCR assay. TCRdb mirrors the immuneACCESS table, restricted to in-frame sequences. Some clones are absent from its copies; in checked studies, under half trace to an unresolved V gene, and the reason for the others is unknown. Present in this sample are about 480,000 clones, roughly 85% of which were seen just once. Roughly 12% of the sample goes to the ten largest clones. Sequencing was performed on peripheral blood, taken in a trial of Ad26.COV2.S vaccine versus placebo. The receptors here all came from a person aged 18 to 59 who received the Ad26.COV2.S COVID-19 vaccine or a placebo.

The chain carries TRBV25-1 and TRBJ2-1; D possibly corresponds to TRBD2 (5 bases). CDR1 is MGHDK, CDR2 SYGVNS, per germline. Trimming stripped 1 base from V and 6 bases from J, with 13 bases between. CDR3 length: 15 amino acids. The CDR3 DNA is TGTGCCAGCAGTGAATTAGGAGCGGCTGGCAATGAGCAGTTCTTC. It yields the protein CASSELGAAGNEQFF.

V gene TRBV19 combines with J gene TRBJ1-1, with 7 positions matching TRBD1. The V segment lost 4 bases and the J segment 3 bases; nucleotides outside the gene matches: 5. This CDR3 spans 14 amino acids. Germline V gives CDR1 LNHDA, CDR2 SQIVND (reference sequence). The CDR3 loop is CASSTQGDYTEAFF. For the CDR3, the DNA is TGTGCCAGTAGTACCCAGGGGGATTACACTGAAGCTTTCTTT.

This clone was observed a few times. The chain couples TRBV6-6 to TRBJ1-5, with D unresolved. This CDR3 has 14 amino acids. The germline V and J ends were trimmed by 0 bases and 2 bases, with 5 bases remaining between them. Germline-derived CDR1 and CDR2 are MNHNY and SVGAGI (reference sequence). Here the CDR3 DNA reads TGTGCCAGCAGTTACTCGAATGGCAATCAGCCCCAGCATTTT. It translates to CASSYSNGNQPQHF.